The clone carrying this T cell receptor (beta chain) was detected a few times. Method: immunoSEQ multiplex PCR; TCRdb's copy keeps in-frame clones and lacks some. The data contain about 3,500 clones, approximately 86% of them singletons. The data were taken from a study of tumor T cells in aggressive B-cell lymphoma. Germline assignment: CDR1 MDHEN and CDR2 SYDVKM. J gave up 2 bases and V 5 bases, and 8 bases lay outside the gene matches. The CDR3 contains 15 residues. The receptor's source is an adult with diffuse large B cell lymphoma. V and J are TRBV28 and TRBJ1-2; 7 bases agree with TRBD1. Sequenced material: tumor tissue. CDR3 coding DNA: TGTGCCAGCAGTGAGCCTGGGACAGCAAACTATGGCTACACCTTC. It is translated as CASSEPGTANYGYTF.